The 10 T cell receptor beta chains given below trace back to one sample, sequenced in a study of blood T cell repertoires in COVID-19. The assay was immunoSEQ multiplex PCR, and TCRdb's table has in-frame clones only and misses some. The sample yields fewer than 250,000 clones, more than 85% seen once. The sequenced sample consisted of PBMCs or T cells enriched from blood (not recorded which). The receptors stem from a woman aged 40 to 49 in a cohort exposed to, infected with or recovered from COVID-19 (not recorded which).

The sample holds one count of this clone. V and J are TRBV3-1 (or the pseudogene TRBV3-2) and TRBJ1-2; 7 positions match TRBD1. The CDR3 has 13 residues. Germline V gene sequence: CDR1 LGHDT, CDR2 YNNKEL (reference sequence). With V trimmed by 6 bases and J by 6 bases, 7 bases remained unmatched. Here the CDR3 reads CASRDRAENGYTF. The CDR3 nucleotides are TGTGCCAGCAGAGACAGGGCGGAGAATGGCTACACCTTC.

The chain recombines TRBV6-1 with TRBJ2-7, with a tentative D call TRBD2 (5 bases). The germline V gene encodes CDR1 MNHNS and CDR2 SASEGT. This CDR3 comprises 16 residues. Trimming took 0 bases from V and 2 from J, leaving 14 bases between them. The CDR3 bases are TGTGCCAGCAGTGAAGCGGGCGGGCCTTTCCCCTACGAGCAGTACTTC. Its translation: CASSEAGGPFPYEQYF.

This sequence joins TRBV10-2 and TRBJ2-1; 9 bases are a match to TRBD2. The CDR3 has 15 residues. J lost 7 bases, V lost 6 bases, and 10 bases had no gene match. CDR1 and CDR2 from the germline V gene are WSHSY and SAAADI. Here the CDR3 reads CASRPNSGSRNEQFF. The CDR3 region has the DNA TGCGCCAGCAGGCCTAATAGCGGGAGTCGGAATGAGCAGTTCTTC.

The chain combines TRBV11-2 with TRBJ2-5; D unresolved. Deletions cut 0 bases from V and 1 base from J, with 9 bases between. The CDR3 totals 15 residues. Germline loops: CDR1 SGHAT, CDR2 FQNNGV. In DNA form, the CDR3 reads TGTGCCAGCAGCTTAGAAGAGGCTCTCCAAGAGACCCAGTACTTC. This encodes CASSLEEALQETQYF.

J is TRBJ1-1 and V is TRBV7-9, with 8 nucleotides matching TRBD1. V lost 5 bases and J lost 0; bases outside the gene matches: 8. The length of the CDR3 is 16 residues. Per the germline V gene, CDR1 is SEHNR and CDR2 is FQNEAQ (reference sequence). The CDR3, as DNA: TGTGCCAGCAGCCCCGGACAGGGCCCGATGAACACTGAAGCTTTCTTT. Translation gives CASSPGQGPMNTEAFF.

This chain connects TRBV19 to TRBJ1-1; D gene uncertain. Looked up from germline, CDR1 is LNHDA and CDR2 is SQIVND (reference sequence). The length of the CDR3 is 16 residues. Trimming cost V 4 bases and J 7 bases, with 22 bases left between them. The CDR3 loop is CASSTTLAVLTGEAFF. CDR3 DNA: TGTGCCAGTAGTACTACCCTTGCAGTTCTGACGGGTGAAGCTTTCTTT.

The gene calls are TRBV9 and TRBJ1-6; 7 nucleotides line up with TRBD1. The ends lost 3 bases at V and 8 bases at J; junction bases unmatched: 11. This CDR3 spans 16 amino acids. Germline V CDR1 and CDR2: SGDLS, YYNGEE. The CDR3 loop is CASSDRQGALDSPLHF. CDR3 nucleotide sequence: TGTGCCAGCAGCGACCGACAGGGCGCCCTGGATTCACCCCTCCACTTT. The full variable domain, rest sourced from reference TRBV9 and TRBJ1-6, is DSGVTQTPKHLITATGQRVTLRCSPRSGDLSVYWYQQSLDQGLQFLIQYYNGEERAKGNILERFSAQQFPDLHSELNLSSLELGDSALYFCASSDRQGALDSPLHFGNGTRLTVT.

The rearrangement links TRBV28 to TRBJ2-1; 8 bases fit TRBD1. CDR1 and CDR2 (germline): MDHEN, SYDVKM. The CDR3 sequence is 12 residues long. Unmatched junction bases numbered 10, after V lost 6 bases and J lost 15 bases. This chain's CDR3 is CASSLSGGQGFF. CDR3 coding DNA: TGTGCCAGCAGCCTCAGTGGTGGACAGGGGTTCTTC.

This chain links TRBV6-6 with TRBJ2-6; TRBD1 matches at 7 bases. The CDR3 is 14 amino acids. V trimming: 0 bases; J trimming: 12 bases; junction bases outside the gene matches: 5. The germline V gene encodes CDR1 MNHNY and CDR2 SVGAGI (reference sequence). CDR3 DNA: TGTGCCAGCAGTTACTCGACAGGGCGGAGCGTCCTGACTTTC. This sequence encodes CASSYSTGRSVLTF.

The chain joins TRBV28 to TRBJ2-5; 8 bases map to TRBD2. V shed 6 bases and J 0 bases; nucleotides not matched to a gene: 3. CDR1 and CDR2 (germline): MDHEN, SYDVKM. The CDR3 totals 14 residues. The CDR3 sequence is CASRQRGYQETQYF. The CDR3 bases are TGTGCCAGCAGACAGCGGGGGTACCAAGAGACCCAGTACTTC.